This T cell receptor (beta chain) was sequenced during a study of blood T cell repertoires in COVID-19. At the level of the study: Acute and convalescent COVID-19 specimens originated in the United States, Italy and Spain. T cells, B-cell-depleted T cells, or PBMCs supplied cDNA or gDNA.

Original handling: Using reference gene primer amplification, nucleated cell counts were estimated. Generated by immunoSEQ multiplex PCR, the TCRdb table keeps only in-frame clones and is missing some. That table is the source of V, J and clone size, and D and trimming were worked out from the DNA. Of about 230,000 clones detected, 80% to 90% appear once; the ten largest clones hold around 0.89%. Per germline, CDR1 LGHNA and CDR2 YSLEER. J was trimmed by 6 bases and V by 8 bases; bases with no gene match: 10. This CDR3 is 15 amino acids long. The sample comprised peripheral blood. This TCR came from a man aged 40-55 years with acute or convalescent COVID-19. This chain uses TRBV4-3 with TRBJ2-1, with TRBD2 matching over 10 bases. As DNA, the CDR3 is TGCGCCAGCTCGAATCCGCTAGCGGGGGCCAATGAGCAGTTCTTC. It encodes CASSNPLAGANEQFF.